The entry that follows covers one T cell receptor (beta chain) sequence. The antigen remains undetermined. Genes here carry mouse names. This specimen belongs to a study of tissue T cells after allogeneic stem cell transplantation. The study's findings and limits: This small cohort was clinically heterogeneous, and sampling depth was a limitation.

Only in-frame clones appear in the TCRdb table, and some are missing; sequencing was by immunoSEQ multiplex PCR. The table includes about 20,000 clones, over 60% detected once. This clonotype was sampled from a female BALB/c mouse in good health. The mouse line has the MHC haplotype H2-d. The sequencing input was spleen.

The CDR3 loop reads CASRETDTQYF. The covered CDR3 bases are TGTGCCAGCAGAGAGACAGACACCCAGTAC. The rearrangement joins TRBV13-1 to TRBJ2-5; no reliable D call. Sequencing ends 1 residue short of the CDR3 end; the germline J gene provides the rest. This CDR3 has 11 amino acids. Trimming removed 5 bases from V and 5 bases from J, with 6 bases in between. The germline V gene has CDR1 NSHNY and CDR2 SYGAGN.